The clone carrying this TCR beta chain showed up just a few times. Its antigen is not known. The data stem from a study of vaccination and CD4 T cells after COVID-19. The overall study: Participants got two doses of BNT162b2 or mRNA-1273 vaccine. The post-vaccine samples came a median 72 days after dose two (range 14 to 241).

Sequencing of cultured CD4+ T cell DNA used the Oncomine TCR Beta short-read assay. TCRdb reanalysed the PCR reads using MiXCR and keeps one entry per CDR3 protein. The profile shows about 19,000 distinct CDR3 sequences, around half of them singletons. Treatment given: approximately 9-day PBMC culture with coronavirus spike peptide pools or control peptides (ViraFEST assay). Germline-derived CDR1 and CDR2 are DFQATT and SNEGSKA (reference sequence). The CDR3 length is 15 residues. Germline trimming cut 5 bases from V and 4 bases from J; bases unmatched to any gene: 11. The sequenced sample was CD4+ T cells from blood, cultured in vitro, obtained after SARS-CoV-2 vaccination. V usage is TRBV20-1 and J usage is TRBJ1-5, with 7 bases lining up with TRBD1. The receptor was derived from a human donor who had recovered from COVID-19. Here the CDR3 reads CSADFLGGGNQPQHF. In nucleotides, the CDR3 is TGCAGTGCTGACTTTCTAGGGGGCGGTAATCAGCCCCAGCATTTT.